Below, 8 T cell receptor beta chains from the same sample are listed, as sequenced in a study of cytomegalovirus exposure and HLA in healthy donors. 13 Jbeta primers and 60 Vbeta primers were used for the PCR. Profiled with immunoSEQ multiplex PCR; TCRdb holds only in-frame clones, not every one. The data contain roughly 63,000 clones, roughly 77% of them singletons. Sequencing input: PBMCs. These TCRs come from a woman in her thirties or forties in good health and CMV-seropositive.

Comments on this clone: The germline gene is not matched at one end of the junction; a read error may be the cause. V usage is TRBV7-9 and J usage is TRBJ1-1; D is possibly TRBD1 (5 bases). CDR3 length equals 14 residues. Looked up from germline, CDR1 is SEHNR and CDR2 is FQNEAQ (reference sequence). CDR3 bases: TGTTCCAGCAGCTTACAAGGAGGGGCCACTGAAGCTTTCTTT. This translates into CSSSLQGGATEAFF.

The chain carries TRBV11-2 and TRBJ1-1; 12 positions agree with TRBD1. The CDR3 has 18 amino acids. Germline V lookup: CDR1 SGHAT, CDR2 FQNNGV. J gave up 1 base and V 1 base, and 7 bases lay outside the gene matches. Here the CDR3 DNA reads TGTGCCAGCAGCTTAGGTTGGGACAGGGGGCCGACGAACACTGAAGCTTTCTTT. It specifies CASSLGWDRGPTNTEAFF.

The CDR3 spells CSVFGGQGPKPGTQYF. As DNA, the CDR3 is TGCAGCGTTTTTGGGGGACAGGGGCCGAAACCGGGGACCCAGTACTTC. The J gene is TRBJ2-5, the V gene TRBV29-1; TRBD1 aligns across 10 bases. This CDR3 contains 16 residues. The V gene end was trimmed by 5 bases and the J gene end by 7 bases; junction bases not matched to a gene: 16. CDR1 and CDR2 (germline): SQVTM, ANQGSEA. The full variable domain, its missing parts supplied by reference TRBV29-1 and TRBJ2-5, is SAVISQKPSRDICQRGTSLTIQCQVDSQVTMMFWYRQQPGQSLTLIATANQGSEATYESGFVIDKFPISRPNLTFSTLTVSNMSPEDSSIYLCSVFGGQGPKPGTQYFGPGTRLLVL.

This clone was recorded only once. The J gene is TRBJ1-6, the V gene TRBV4-1; D is possibly TRBD1 (6 bases). CDR3 length equals 17 residues. Trimming took 0 bases from V and 11 from J, leaving 20 bases between them. Germline V gene sequence: CDR1 MGHRA, CDR2 YSYEKL. CDR3 sequence reads: CASSQERVEGQMTPLHF. The CDR3 nucleotides read TGCGCCAGCAGCCAAGAAAGAGTCGAGGGACAAATGACACCCCTCCACTTT.

The chain employs TRBV18 and TRBJ1-1, with D maybe TRBD1 (6 bases). The CDR3 has 15 amino acids. V lost 3 bases, J lost 4 bases, and 15 bases lay in between. Per germline, CDR1 KGHSH and CDR2 LQKENI. The DNA for the CDR3 is TGTGCCAGCTCACCCCCCGGGGGGCTCGGCACTGAAGCTTTCTTT. Translation: CASSPPGGLGTEAFF. Drawing the rest from reference TRBV18 and TRBJ1-1, the complete variable domain is NAGVMQNPRHLVRRRGQEARLRCSPMKGHSHVYWYRQLPEEGLKFMVYLQKENIIDESGMPKERFSAEFPKEGPSILRIQQVVRGDSAAYFCASSPPGGLGTEAFFGQGTRLTVV.

The CDR3 DNA reads as TGTGCCAGCAGCCCCGACCGGCGGCTTAACGAGCAGTACTTC. It is translated as CASSPDRRLNEQYF. The rearrangement joins TRBV7-2 to TRBJ2-7; the D is unclear. The CDR3 is 14 residues long. CDR1 SGHTA and CDR2 FQGNSA come from the germline V gene. The V end lost 5 bases, the J end lost 5 bases, and 16 bases lay between the germline ends.

The V gene is TRBV15, the J gene TRBJ2-2; D might be TRBD2 (6 bases). Trimming left V 5 bases short and J 7 bases short, with 11 bases between. Germline loops: CDR1 LNHNV, CDR2 YYDKDF (reference sequence). This CDR3 region has 13 residues. CDR3 protein: CATSGDSNGELFF. The CDR3 nucleotides read TGTGCCACCAGCGGGGACTCCAACGGGGAGCTGTTTTTT.

The chain employs TRBV9 and TRBJ2-1; 9 bases agree with TRBD2. Germline trimming cut 0 bases from V and 7 bases from J; bases unmatched to any gene: 5. Germline loops: CDR1 SGDLS, CDR2 YYNGEE. This CDR3 region has 15 residues. CDR3 sequence: CASSVVLAGRNEQFF. The CDR3 nucleotides read TGTGCCAGCAGCGTAGTACTAGCGGGTCGTAATGAGCAGTTCTTC.